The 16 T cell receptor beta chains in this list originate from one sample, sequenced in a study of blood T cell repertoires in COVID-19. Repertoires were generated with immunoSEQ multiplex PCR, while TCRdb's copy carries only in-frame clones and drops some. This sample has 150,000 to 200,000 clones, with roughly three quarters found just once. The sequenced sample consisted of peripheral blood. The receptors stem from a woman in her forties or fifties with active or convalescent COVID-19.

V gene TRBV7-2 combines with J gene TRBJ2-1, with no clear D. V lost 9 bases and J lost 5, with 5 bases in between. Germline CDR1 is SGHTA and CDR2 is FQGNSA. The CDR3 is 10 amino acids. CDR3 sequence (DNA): TGTGCCAGTGGAGACAATGAGCAGTTCTTC. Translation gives CASGDNEQFF.

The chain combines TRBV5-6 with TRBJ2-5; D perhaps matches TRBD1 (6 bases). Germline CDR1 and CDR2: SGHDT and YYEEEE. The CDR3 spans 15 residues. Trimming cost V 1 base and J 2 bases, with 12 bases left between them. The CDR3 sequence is CASSLFLDRQETQYF. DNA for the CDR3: TGTGCCAGCAGCTTGTTCTTGGACAGACAAGAGACCCAGTACTTC.

DNA of the CDR3: TGTGCCAGCGGACAGCTACTCTTTAATGGCTACACCTTC. This translates into CASGQLLFNGYTF. The chain is built from TRBV28 and TRBJ1-2; perhaps TRBD1 as D (6 bases). The CDR3 loop spans 13 amino acids. V lost 8 bases, J lost 6 bases, and 16 bases lay in between. Germline CDR1 and CDR2: MDHEN and SYDVKM.

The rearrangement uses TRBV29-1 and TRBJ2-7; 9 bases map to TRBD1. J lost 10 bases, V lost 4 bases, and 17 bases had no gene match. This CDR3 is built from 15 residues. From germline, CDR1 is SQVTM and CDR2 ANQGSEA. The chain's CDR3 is CSVVARGQGYSGQYF. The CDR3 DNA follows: TGCAGCGTTGTCGCTAGGGGACAGGGCTACAGTGGACAGTACTTC.

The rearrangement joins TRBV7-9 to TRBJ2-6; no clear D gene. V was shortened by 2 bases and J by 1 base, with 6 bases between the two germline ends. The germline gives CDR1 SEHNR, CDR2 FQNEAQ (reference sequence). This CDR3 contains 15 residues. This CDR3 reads CASSLKLSGANVLTF. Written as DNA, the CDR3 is TGTGCCAGCAGCTTAAAGCTGTCTGGGGCCAACGTCCTGACTTTC.

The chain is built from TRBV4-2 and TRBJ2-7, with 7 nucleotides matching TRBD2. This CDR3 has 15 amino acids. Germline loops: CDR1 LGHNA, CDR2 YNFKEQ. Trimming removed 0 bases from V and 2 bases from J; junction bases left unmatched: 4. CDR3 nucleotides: TGTGCCAGCAGCCAAGAAGGTAGCGGGCCCTACGAGCAGTACTTC. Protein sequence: CASSQEGSGPYEQYF.

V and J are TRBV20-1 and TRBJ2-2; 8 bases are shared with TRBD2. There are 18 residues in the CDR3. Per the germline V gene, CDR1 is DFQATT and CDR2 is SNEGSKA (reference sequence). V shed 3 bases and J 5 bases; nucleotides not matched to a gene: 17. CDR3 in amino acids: CSASTGVARGARTGELFF. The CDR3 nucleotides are TGCAGTGCTAGTACTGGGGTAGCGCGGGGGGCGAGGACCGGGGAGCTGTTTTTT.

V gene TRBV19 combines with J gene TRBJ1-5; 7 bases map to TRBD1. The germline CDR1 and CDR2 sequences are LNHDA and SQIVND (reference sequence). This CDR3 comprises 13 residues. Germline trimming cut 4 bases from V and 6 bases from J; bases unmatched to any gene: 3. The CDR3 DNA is TGTGCCAGTAGTACACAGGGGTTTCAGCCCCAGCATTTT. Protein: CASSTQGFQPQHF.

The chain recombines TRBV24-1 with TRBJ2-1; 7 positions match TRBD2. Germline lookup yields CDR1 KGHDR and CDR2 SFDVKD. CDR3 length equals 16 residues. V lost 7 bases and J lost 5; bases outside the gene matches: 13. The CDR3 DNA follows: TGTGCCACCAGCGAAGAGAGGGCTAGCGGACACAATGAGCAGTTCTTC. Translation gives CATSEERASGHNEQFF.

CDR3: CASSDSQRGSYEQFF. In nucleotides, the CDR3 is TGTGCCAGCAGTGACTCACAGCGGGGGAGCTATGAGCAGTTCTTC. This chain links TRBV6-4 with TRBJ2-1; 8 bases match TRBD2. CDR3 length equals 15 residues. Germline V lookup: CDR1 MRHNA, CDR2 SNTAGT. Germline trimming cut 0 bases from V and 8 bases from J; bases unmatched to any gene: 6.

The CDR3 here is CSASARNQPQHF. The CDR3 coding sequence is TGCAGTGCTAGTGCCAGAAATCAGCCCCAGCATTTT. The rearrangement links TRBV20-1 to TRBJ1-5; D uncertain. The CDR3 totals 12 residues. CDR1 DFQATT and CDR2 SNEGSKA come from the germline V gene (reference sequence). V dropped 3 bases and J dropped 4 bases, with 7 bases sitting between them.

Written as DNA, the CDR3 is TGTGCCAGCAGTATTCTGACAGGGGGCTCAAATGAGCAGTTCTTC. It specifies CASSILTGGSNEQFF. This chain uses TRBV6-2 or TRBV6-3 with TRBJ2-1; 10 positions agree with TRBD1. J gave up 7 bases and V 5 bases, and 8 bases lay outside the gene matches. Germline CDR1 and CDR2: MNHEY and SVGEGT. The CDR3 totals 15 residues.

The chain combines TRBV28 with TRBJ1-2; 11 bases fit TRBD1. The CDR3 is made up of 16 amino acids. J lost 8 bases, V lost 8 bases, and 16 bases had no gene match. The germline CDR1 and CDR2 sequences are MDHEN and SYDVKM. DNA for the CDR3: TGTGCCAGCCTTGCCCCGGGACAGGGGGGTTCGAGGGGCTACACCTTC. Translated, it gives CASLAPGQGGSRGYTF.

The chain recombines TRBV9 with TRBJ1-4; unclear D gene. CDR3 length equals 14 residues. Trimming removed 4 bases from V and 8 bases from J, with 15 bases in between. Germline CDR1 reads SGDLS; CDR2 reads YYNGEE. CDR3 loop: CASSLQAGNEKLFF. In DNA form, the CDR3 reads TGTGCCAGCAGCCTCCAGGCGGGGAACGAAAAACTGTTTTTT.

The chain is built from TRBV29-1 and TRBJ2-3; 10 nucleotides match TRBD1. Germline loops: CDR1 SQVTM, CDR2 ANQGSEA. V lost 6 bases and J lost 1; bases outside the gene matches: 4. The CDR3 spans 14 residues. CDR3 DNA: TGCAGCGTGAGGGACAGGGGTGGCACAGATACGCAGTATTTT. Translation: CSVRDRGGTDTQYF.

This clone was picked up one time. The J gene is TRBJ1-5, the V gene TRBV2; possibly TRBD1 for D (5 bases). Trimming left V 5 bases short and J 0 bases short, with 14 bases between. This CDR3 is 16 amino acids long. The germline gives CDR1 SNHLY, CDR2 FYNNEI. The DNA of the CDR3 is TGTGCCAGCAGTCAAATTGCCGGGGGTAGCAATCAGCCCCAGCATTTT. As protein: CASSQIAGGSNQPQHF.